This T cell receptor beta chain came from a study of cytomegalovirus exposure and HLA in healthy donors. General observations from the study: Excluded: some indistinguishable V segments such as TRBV6-2 and TRBV6-3. Several of the most significant clusters appeared, in a later analysis, to be linked to common viral pathogens.

The PCR ran on 60 Vbeta and 13 Jbeta primers. Measured with immunoSEQ multiplex PCR; TCRdb has only the in-frame clones, and not every one. This sample yields about 130,000 clones, of which about two thirds are seen a single time; 4.2% belongs to the top ten. Notes on this clone: Its antigen is still unknown.

The ends lost 4 bases at V and 6 bases at J; junction bases unmatched: 2. This CDR3 spans 13 amino acids. From germline, CDR1 is SQVTM and CDR2 ANQGSEA. At sampling all donors were nominally healthy, likely with unrecorded immune exposures. The receptor was derived from a man aged 50-60 years in good health and CMV-seropositive. The sequencing input was PBMCs. The chain carries TRBV29-1 and TRBJ2-2, with TRBD1 matching 10 bases. The CDR3 nucleotides read TGCAGCGTTGGACAGGGGGCGGCCGGGGAGCTGTTTTTT. Translated: CSVGQGAAGELFF.